This TCR beta chain emerged from a study of PD-L1 blockade in urothelial cancer. Study background: Every 3 weeks, patients received intravenous atezolizumab 1,200 mg, beginning 2014. Median T cell yield per blood sample was over 130,000 cells.

The table came from immunoSEQ multiplex PCR; TCRdb's copy has only in-frame clones and leaves some out. The sample contains about 63,000 clones, about 86% of which appear only once. Specified time point: pretreatment peripheral blood. The CDR3 is made up of 14 amino acids. Germline V lookup: CDR1 MDHEN, CDR2 SYDVKM. V dropped 7 bases and J dropped 2 bases, with 15 bases sitting between them. The TCR was taken from a man aged 65-85 years with urothelial cancer. This chain connects TRBV28 to TRBJ2-7, with D perhaps TRBD2 (6 bases). The source material was PBMCs, sampled around atezolizumab (anti-PD-L1) treatment. The CDR3 protein is CASTSGLTAYEQYF. The DNA for the CDR3 is TGTGCCAGCACCTCGGGACTGACGGCCTACGAGCAGTACTTC.